This passage covers 26 T cell receptor beta chains from one sample sequenced in a study of OX40 agonist ivuxolimab in advanced cancers. Assay: immunoSEQ multiplex PCR; the TCRdb copy retains only in-frame clones and omits some. Altogether tens of thousands of clones are present, 88% being singletons, with the ten largest covering around 0.29%. Sample: CD4+ or CD8+ T cells sorted from blood, taken in a trial of the OX40 agonist ivuxolimab. Receptors originate from an adult with an advanced solid tumor such as melanoma, head and neck, liver or kidney cancer.

The chain is built from TRBV5-8 and TRBJ1-5; D unclear. Germline loops: CDR1 SGHTS, CDR2 YDEGEE. Trimming removed 4 bases from V and 5 bases from J, with 4 bases in between. CDR3 length: 11 residues. The CDR3, as DNA: TGTGCCAGCAGCCCGGATCAGCCCCAGCATTTT. This translates into CASSPDQPQHF.

This clone was counted once. V gene TRBV6-5 combines with J gene TRBJ2-5; TRBD2 aligns across 10 bases. Trimming cost V 0 bases and J 4 bases; bases outside gene matches: 2. CDR3 length equals 15 residues. Germline assignment: CDR1 MNHEY and CDR2 SVGAGI. Here the CDR3 reads CASSYSSGGGETQYF. The CDR3, as DNA: TGTGCCAGCAGTTACTCGAGCGGGGGGGGAGAGACCCAGTACTTC.

Written as DNA, the CDR3 is TGTGCCAGCGCCCGGGATAGCAATCAGCCCCAGCATTTT. Its translation: CASARDSNQPQHF. The chain uses TRBV7-3 and TRBJ1-5; D uncertain. CDR1 is SGHTA and CDR2 is FQGTGA in the germline V gene. CDR3 size: 13 residues. The V end lost 8 bases, the J end lost 0 bases, and 8 bases lay between the germline ends.

This clone was observed a few times. This sequence joins TRBV19 and TRBJ1-6; 7 positions match TRBD1. There are 14 residues in the CDR3. After removal of 7 bases from V and 10 bases from J, the junction contained 10 bases not matched to a gene. Germline values: CDR1 LNHDA, CDR2 SQIVND (reference sequence). Here the CDR3 reads CASTPSTGPSPLHF. DNA for the CDR3: TGTGCCAGTACCCCGTCGACAGGGCCCTCACCCCTCCACTTT.

V is TRBV30 and J is TRBJ1-1, with a weak D call TRBD1 (6 bases). CDR1 and CDR2 from the germline V gene are GTSNPN and SVGIG (reference sequence). The ends were cut back, 1 base at V and 3 bases at J, with 9 bases in the middle. The CDR3 is 13 amino acids. CDR3 loop: CAWSGQAHTEAFF. Here the CDR3 DNA reads TGTGCCTGGAGTGGACAGGCACACACTGAAGCTTTCTTT.

The chain recombines TRBV6-5 with TRBJ2-4; no clear D. V lost 7 bases to trimming and J lost 0 bases, with 7 bases between them. The CDR3 has 13 amino acids. Looked up from germline, CDR1 is MNHEY and CDR2 is SVGAGI. CDR3 in DNA: TGTGCCAGCAAGAGTCTAGCCAAAAACATTCAGTACTTC. Its protein is CASKSLAKNIQYF.

The chain carries TRBV10-3 and TRBJ1-4; perhaps TRBD1 as D (5 bases). V dropped 5 bases and J dropped 4 bases, with 11 bases sitting between them. CDR1 ENHRY and CDR2 SYGVKD come from the germline V gene. CDR3 length: 14 residues. The CDR3 DNA sequence: TGTGCCATCAGTACACAGGTCCTTAATGAAAAACTGTTTTTT. Protein: CAISTQVLNEKLFF.

This rearrangement joins TRBV6-1 to TRBJ2-1; the match to TRBD1 covers 10 bases. This CDR3 region has 15 residues. V lost 6 bases to trimming and J lost 9 bases; unmatched junction nucleotides: 11. Per germline, CDR1 MNHNS and CDR2 SASEGT. The CDR3 bases are TGTGCCAGCAGCGACCCCGGGACAGGGGCCGGTGAGCAGTTCTTC. Amino acids: CASSDPGTGAGEQFF.

This chain connects TRBV25-1 to TRBJ2-3, with 8 bases identical to TRBD1. This CDR3 has 15 amino acids. V lost 6 bases to trimming and J lost 0 bases; unmatched junction nucleotides: 5. The V gene's germline CDR1 is MGHDK and CDR2 SYGVNS. Written as DNA, the CDR3 is TGTGCCAGCAGCAGACAGGGGCGTAGCACAGATACGCAGTATTTT. Its translation is CASSRQGRSTDTQYF.

V is TRBV6-5 and J is TRBJ2-5, with 10 positions matching TRBD2. CDR1 is MNHEY, CDR2 SVGAGI, per germline. The trim removed 6 bases at V and 5 bases at J, leaving 6 bases unmatched. This CDR3 is built from 14 residues. This CDR3 reads CASRQRGGSETQYF. The CDR3 DNA sequence: TGTGCCAGCAGACAGCGGGGGGGGTCGGAGACCCAGTACTTC.

This clone was seen just once. The chain has TRBV7-7 and TRBJ2-1; 9 positions match TRBD2. After removal of 4 bases from V and 7 bases from J, the junction contained 8 bases not matched to a gene. From germline, CDR1 is SSHAT and CDR2 FNYEAQ (reference sequence). The CDR3 has 15 amino acids. The CDR3 here is CASSSKRGEINEQFF. DNA of the CDR3: TGTGCCAGCAGCTCAAAGCGGGGGGAAATTAATGAGCAGTTCTTC.

This chain joins TRBV14 and TRBJ2-2, with 12 bases identical to TRBD2. The ends lost 0 bases at V and 0 bases at J; junction bases unmatched: 8. This CDR3 has 20 residues. Germline CDR1 SGHDN, CDR2 FVKESK. DNA for the CDR3: TGTGCCAGCAGCCAAGATCGGGCTAGCGGGGGGGACACGAACACCGGGGAGCTGTTTTTT. It yields the protein CASSQDRASGGDTNTGELFF.

This sequence joins TRBV19 and TRBJ1-2; 10 nucleotides line up with TRBD1. The junction had 4 bases not matched to a gene; V was cut back by 3 bases and J by 6 bases. Germline CDR1 is LNHDA and CDR2 is SQIVND (reference sequence). The CDR3 consists of 14 residues. The CDR3 here is CASSMRQGANGYTF. For the CDR3, the DNA is TGTGCCAGTAGTATGCGACAGGGGGCTAATGGCTACACCTTC.

The chain recombines TRBV7-9 with TRBJ1-2, with D unclear. The germline V and J ends were trimmed by 1 base and 4 bases, with 4 bases remaining between them. The CDR3 totals 12 residues. Per the germline V gene, CDR1 is SEHNR and CDR2 is FQNEAQ (reference sequence). As DNA, the CDR3 is TGTGCCAGCAGCTTAGGAGTCTATGGCTACACCTTC. Translation: CASSLGVYGYTF.

CDR3 DNA: TGCGCCAGCAGCCAGGGACAGGGCTGGACTGAAGCTTTCTTT. Protein: CASSQGQGWTEAFF. This chain joins TRBV5-1 and TRBJ1-1; 9 positions match TRBD1. Germline loops: CDR1 SGHRS, CDR2 YFSETQ. The CDR3 length is 14 residues. Losses at the gene ends were 4 bases for V and 5 bases for J; bases not matched to a gene: 6.

V usage is TRBV6-5 and J usage is TRBJ1-2; 10 positions agree with TRBD1. Germline CDR1 is MNHEY and CDR2 is SVGAGI. Trimming took 7 bases from V and 6 from J; bases not matched to a gene: 11. The CDR3 spans 15 residues. The CDR3 sequence is CASIQTGGSPNGYTF. The DNA for the CDR3 is TGTGCCAGCATCCAGACAGGGGGCTCGCCAAATGGCTACACCTTC.

The genes are TRBV11-2 and TRBJ1-2; no clear D gene. CDR3 length: 13 residues. Germline CDR1 and CDR2: SGHAT and FQNNGV. Trimming cost V 5 bases and J 4 bases, with 11 bases left between them. The CDR3 sequence: CASSRQETYGYTF. The DNA of the CDR3 is TGTGCCAGCAGCCGCCAAGAGACCTATGGCTACACCTTC.

This clone is a singleton in its sample. This chain connects TRBV5-4 to TRBJ1-4; D may be TRBD1 (5 bases). V shed 0 bases and J shed 7 bases, with 16 bases lying between them. The CDR3 extends over 16 amino acids. Germline assignment: CDR1 SGHNT and CDR2 YYREEE (reference sequence). DNA of the CDR3: TGTGCCAGCAGCTTGGAGTTAGGGGACCGGCGTGAAAAACTGTTTTTT. The encoded protein is CASSLELGDRREKLFF.

For the CDR3, the DNA is TGTGCCAGCAGCTCCATAACAGGAACCGGGGAGCTGTTTTTT. This translates into CASSSITGTGELFF. The chain recombines TRBV11-2 with TRBJ2-2; the D gene is possibly TRBD1 (5 bases). The CDR3 sequence is 14 residues long. The germline V and J ends were trimmed by 4 bases and 5 bases, with 11 bases remaining between them. The germline V gene encodes CDR1 SGHAT and CDR2 FQNNGV.

The V gene is TRBV2, the J gene TRBJ2-7, with 10 bases identical to TRBD1. The V gene end was trimmed by 7 bases and the J gene end by 5 bases; junction bases not matched to a gene: 5. There are 13 residues in the CDR3. Germline CDR1 and CDR2: SNHLY and FYNNEI. The CDR3, as DNA: TGTGCCAGCAACCCGGGACAGGGGAACGAGCAGTACTTC. Its protein product is CASNPGQGNEQYF. The variable domain in full, with the rest retrieved from reference TRBV2 and TRBJ2-7, is EPEVTQTPSHQVTQMGQEVILRCVPISNHLYFYWYRQILGQKVEFLVSFYNNEISEKSEIFDDQFSVERPDGSNFTLKIRSTKLEDSAMYFCASNPGQGNEQYFGPGTRLTVT.

This clone was seen a handful of times. The chain links TRBV7-6 to TRBJ1-5; no reliable D call. Trimming stripped 7 bases from V and 8 bases from J, with 9 bases between. The CDR3 is made up of 11 amino acids. Per the germline V gene, CDR1 is SGHVS and CDR2 is FNYEAQ. The chain's CDR3 is CASTLVEPQHF. CDR3 sequence (DNA): TGTGCCAGCACCCTAGTGGAGCCCCAGCATTTT. Looking up the rest from reference TRBV7-6 and TRBJ1-5 gives the full variable domain: GAGVSQSPRYKVTKRGQDVALRCDPISGHVSLYWYRQALGQGPEFLTYFNYEAQQDKSGLPNDRFSAERPEGSISTLTIQRTEQRDSAMYRCASTLVEPQHFGDGTRLSIL.

The chain has TRBV13 and TRBJ2-1; 8 bases line up with TRBD2. This CDR3 comprises 15 residues. Germline values: CDR1 PRHDT, CDR2 FYEKMQ (reference sequence). With V trimmed by 4 bases and J by 8 bases, 10 bases remained unmatched. This CDR3 is CASSSLRGASDEQFF. The CDR3 nucleotides are TGTGCCAGCAGCTCGCTGCGGGGGGCGTCAGATGAGCAGTTCTTC.

The chain combines TRBV18 with TRBJ2-6, with a tentative D call TRBD1 (5 bases). CDR3 length equals 18 residues. Germline loops: CDR1 KGHSH, CDR2 LQKENI. Trimming took off 0 bases at V and 0 bases at J, with 12 bases between the two ends. The CDR3 DNA is TGTGCCAGCTCACCACCGTGGGGCGATAGCTCTGGGGCCAACGTCCTGACTTTC. Translated, it gives CASSPPWGDSSGANVLTF.

The chain links TRBV30 to TRBJ1-2, with a weak D call TRBD1 (5 bases). The ends were cut back, 2 bases at V and 3 bases at J, with 19 bases in the middle. CDR3 size: 16 residues. The germline CDR1 and CDR2 sequences are GTSNPN and SVGIG (reference sequence). As DNA, the CDR3 is TGTGCCTGGAGTTCCCCCCGGGGGTCTGTGGACTATGGCTACACCTTC. Protein product: CAWSSPRGSVDYGYTF.

The DNA for the CDR3 is TGTGCCAGCAGCCCCCGGGGGGGGTTGGAGGCTAACTATGGCTACACCTTC. Amino acid sequence: CASSPRGGLEANYGYTF. This chain joins TRBV7-9 and TRBJ1-2; a weak D match, TRBD1 (5 bases). Looked up from germline, CDR1 is SEHNR and CDR2 is FQNEAQ (reference sequence). The CDR3 extends over 17 amino acids. The V gene lost 5 bases and the J gene lost 0 bases, with 19 bases spanning the gap.

V is TRBV7-6 and J is TRBJ2-7; D ambiguous. The length of the CDR3 is 13 residues. The V gene's germline CDR1 is SGHVS and CDR2 FNYEAQ. The V end was cut by 1 base, the J end by 6 bases, with 10 bases between. The CDR3 region has the DNA TGTGCCAGCAGCTTAGGGCCCCAGTCCGAGCAGTACTTC. This codes for CASSLGPQSEQYF.